These 20 T cell receptor beta chains came from one sample sequenced in a study of regulatory T cells in long-lasting Graves disease. The authors built TCR beta libraries using iRepertoire HTBI primers and Arm-PCR of CDR3 regions. MiXCR was run by TCRdb on the multiplex PCR reads, yielding one entry per CDR3 protein. The table records 400,000 to 450,000 distinct CDR3 sequences, more than 12% of them present only once. Stated time point: newly diagnosed GD, antithyroid drugs for less than 3 months. TCR sequences were obtained from RNA taken from PBMCs. These data were also filed under a second study, of T cells in Graves' hyperthyroidism and ophthalmopathy.

The sequences come from peripheral blood mononuclear cells (PBMCs), collected at new diagnosis, from a patient treated with antithyroid drugs. These receptors were taken from a woman younger than 45 with Graves disease.

The chain employs TRBV9 and TRBJ1-5; TRBD1 is a possible D gene (5 bases). There are 15 residues in the CDR3. Germline V lookup: CDR1 SGDLS, CDR2 YYNGEE. The V end was cut by 0 bases, the J end by 2 bases, with 9 bases between. The CDR3 DNA reads TGTGCCAGCAGCGTAGGTTTAGGGGGCAATCAGCCCCAGCATTTT. This encodes CASSVGLGGNQPQHF.

This clonotype was seen only a few times. The chain carries TRBV11-2 and TRBJ1-5; TRBD1 matches 7 bases. Unmatched junction bases numbered 10, after V lost 5 bases and J lost 6 bases. From germline, CDR1 is SGHAT and CDR2 FQNNGV. The CDR3 covers 15 residues. The CDR3, as DNA: TGTGCCAGCAGCGAAGGGGCAGGGGGTTTTCAGCCCCAGCATTTT. Translation: CASSEGAGGFQPQHF.

This clonotype has ten or more counts. The gene calls are TRBV9 and TRBJ1-1, with D unclear. The CDR3 runs to 15 residues. V lost 0 bases to trimming and J lost 0 bases, with 9 bases between them. CDR1 and CDR2 (germline): SGDLS, YYNGEE. The DNA for the CDR3 is TGTGCCAGCAGCGTAGAAGGATCCCTGAACACTGAAGCTTTCTTT. It specifies CASSVEGSLNTEAFF.

A word on this clonotype: One end of the junction fails to match germline, which may point to a read error. The chain has TRBV10-2 and TRBJ2-1, with TRBD2 identical over 13 bases. There are 18 residues in the CDR3. CDR1 and CDR2 from the germline V gene are WSHSY and SAAADI. The CDR3 loop reads CASSESGLAGKTDNEQFF. The CDR3 DNA reads as TGTGCCAGCAGTGAGTCGGGACTAGCGGGAAAGACTGACAATGAGCAGTTCTTC.

This chain connects TRBV10-3 to TRBJ1-1, with D tentatively TRBD1 (5 bases). The CDR3 sequence is 19 residues long. Trimming took 4 bases from V and 0 from J, leaving 24 bases between them. Germline CDR1 ENHRY, CDR2 SYGVKD. The CDR3 is CAISARGGRIASLNTEAFF. CDR3 DNA: TGTGCCATCAGTGCGAGGGGCGGAAGGATCGCGTCACTGAACACTGAAGCTTTCTTT.

This clonotype was recorded many times. The chain joins TRBV28 to TRBJ2-7; 9 bases agree with TRBD1. The CDR3 is 16 amino acids. The germline V gene encodes CDR1 MDHEN and CDR2 SYDVKM. V trimming: 6 bases; J trimming: 4 bases; junction bases outside the gene matches: 13. The CDR3 loop reads CASSPTGTGRTYEQYF. The CDR3 nucleotides are TGTGCCAGCAGCCCCACCGGGACAGGGCGGACTTACGAGCAGTACTTC.

The sample holds many counts of this clonotype. The chain recombines TRBV7-2 with TRBJ1-4; 12 bases map to TRBD1. This CDR3 is 16 amino acids long. Trimming took 8 bases from V and 5 from J; bases not matched to a gene: 9. The germline gives CDR1 SGHTA, CDR2 FQGNSA. CDR3 nucleotides: TGTGCCAGCCACCCTCGGGACAGGGGGCGAAATGAAAAACTGTTTTTT. Translating it yields CASHPRDRGRNEKLFF.

Only a few counts were recorded for this clonotype. The DNA for the CDR3 is TGTGCCAGTAGTGCCGGGACTCGCGGAGGCGAGCAGTACTTC. It encodes CASSAGTRGGEQYF. The genes are TRBV19 and TRBJ2-7, with D possibly TRBD2 on 6 matching bases. Germline assignment: CDR1 LNHDA and CDR2 SQIVND (reference sequence). The CDR3 loop spans 14 amino acids. V shed 5 bases and J shed 6 bases, with 17 bases lying between them.

This clonotype was seen ten or more times. The chain is built from TRBV10-3 and TRBJ1-1; TRBD1 matches at 8 bases. From germline, CDR1 is ENHRY and CDR2 SYGVKD. The CDR3 is made up of 14 amino acids. With V trimmed by 7 bases and J by 0 bases, 4 bases remained unmatched. The CDR3 loop reads CAITRTGMNTEAFF. DNA of the CDR3: TGTGCCATCACCAGGACAGGGATGAACACTGAAGCTTTCTTT.

This clonotype has only a few counts. This chain uses TRBV5-1 with TRBJ1-4, with D tentatively TRBD1 (5 bases). Germline-derived CDR1 and CDR2 are SGHRS and YFSETQ. The CDR3 runs to 14 residues. Trimming took off 1 base at V and 6 bases at J, with 10 bases between the two ends. CDR3 protein: CASSLWTTDEKLFF. CDR3 bases: TGCGCCAGCAGCTTGTGGACAACCGATGAAAAACTGTTTTTT. The full variable domain, in which reference TRBV5-1 and TRBJ1-4 provide the parts outside the CDR3, is KAGVTQTPRYLIKTRGQQVTLSCSPISGHRSVSWYQQTPGQGLQFLFEYFSETQRNKGNFPGRFSGRQFSNSRSEMNVSTLELGDSALYLCASSLWTTDEKLFFGSGTQLSVL.

This clonotype has at least ten counts. This sequence joins TRBV4-1 and TRBJ2-7, with D tentatively TRBD1 (5 bases). The ends were cut back, 4 bases at V and 0 bases at J, with 10 bases in the middle. The CDR3 spans 14 residues. The germline V gene has CDR1 MGHRA and CDR2 YSYEKL. In DNA, the CDR3 is TGCGCCAGCAGCCCCGCAGGGATCTCCTACGAGCAGTACTTC. Translated, it gives CASSPAGISYEQYF.

The chain has TRBV7-9 and TRBJ1-1; D not resolved. Trimming removed 5 bases from V and 0 bases from J, with 13 bases in between. The CDR3 is 15 amino acids. The germline gives CDR1 SEHNR, CDR2 FQNEAQ (reference sequence). CDR3 loop: CASSPANSLNTEAFF. In nucleotides, the CDR3 is TGTGCCAGCAGCCCAGCGAACAGCTTGAACACTGAAGCTTTCTTT.

The chain employs TRBV2 and TRBJ2-2, with TRBD2 identical over 10 bases. The germline V gene encodes CDR1 SNHLY and CDR2 FYNNEI. The CDR3 extends over 14 amino acids. V shed 7 bases, J shed 4 bases, and the junction held 3 bases outside the gene matches. Here the CDR3 reads CASKKREGTGELFF. The CDR3, as DNA: TGTGCCAGCAAGAAGCGGGAGGGCACCGGGGAGCTGTTTTTT.

This clonotype was seen many times. V gene TRBV2 combines with J gene TRBJ1-1, with 7 bases matching TRBD1. Trimming cost V 4 bases and J 3 bases; bases outside gene matches: 8. Germline V gene lookup returns CDR1 SNHLY and CDR2 FYNNEI. The CDR3 loop spans 15 amino acids. The CDR3 sequence is CASSGQQGDHTEAFF. The CDR3 DNA reads TGTGCCAGCAGTGGGCAGCAGGGGGATCACACTGAAGCTTTCTTT.

In its sample, this clonotype was seen many times. The V gene is TRBV7-9, the J gene TRBJ2-2; D not resolved. Germline CDR1 and CDR2: SEHNR and FQNEAQ (reference sequence). This CDR3 has 15 amino acids. Trimming removed 7 bases from V and 2 bases from J, with 14 bases in between. The CDR3: CASTVYNKNTGELFF. CDR3 bases: TGTGCCAGCACCGTCTACAACAAAAACACCGGGGAGCTGTTTTTT.

This clonotype came up many times. The rearrangement joins TRBV11-3 to TRBJ2-7, with TRBD2 matching 13 bases. J lost 2 bases, V lost 10 bases, and 2 bases had no gene match. The germline V gene encodes CDR1 SGHNT and CDR2 YENEEA. This CDR3 spans 13 amino acids. The CDR3 reads CAIGLAGAYEQYF. The CDR3 bases are TGTGCCATCGGACTAGCGGGAGCCTACGAGCAGTACTTC. The full variable domain, completed using reference TRBV11-3 and TRBJ2-7, is EAGVVQSPRYKIIEKKQPVAFWCNPISGHNTLYWYLQNLGQGPELLIRYENEEAVDDSQLPKDRFSAERLKGVDSTLKIQPAELGDSAVYLCAIGLAGAYEQYFGPGTRLTVT.

In its sample, this clonotype was seen many times. The V gene is TRBV11-2, the J gene TRBJ2-2; possibly TRBD1 for D (5 bases). Germline CDR1 reads SGHAT; CDR2 reads FQNNGV. The CDR3 is made up of 14 amino acids. V dropped 8 bases and J dropped 1 base, with 11 bases sitting between them. The CDR3 reads CASPKTGNTGELFF. CDR3 DNA sequence: TGTGCCAGCCCGAAAACAGGGAACACCGGGGAGCTGTTTTTT.

There are many counts of this clonotype. The chain joins TRBV20-1 to TRBJ1-1; no definite D call. V gave up 0 bases and J gave up 1 base, with 6 bases separating them. CDR1 is DFQATT, CDR2 SNEGSKA, per germline (reference sequence). The CDR3 contains 13 residues. The CDR3 loop reads CSARDGSNTEAFF. CDR3 bases: TGCAGTGCTAGAGATGGGTCGAACACTGAAGCTTTCTTT.

This clonotype was observed at least ten times. This chain joins TRBV29-1 and TRBJ1-1, with 7 bases matching TRBD1. CDR1 is SQVTM and CDR2 is ANQGSEA in the germline V gene. V was clipped by 6 bases and J by 1 base; unmatched bases: 14. This CDR3 spans 16 amino acids. This CDR3 reads CSVERGQPTANTEAFF. DNA of the CDR3: TGCAGCGTCGAACGGGGACAGCCAACCGCGAACACTGAAGCTTTCTTT.

This clonotype was recorded at least ten times. The chain links TRBV12-3 or TRBV12-4 to TRBJ2-3, with TRBD2 matching 9 bases. This CDR3 contains 16 residues. The V gene end was trimmed by 4 bases and the J gene end by 4 bases; junction bases not matched to a gene: 9. CDR3 nucleotides: TGTGCCAGCAGTTCAAACGGACTAGCGTTTCCAGATACGCAGTATTTT. This gives the protein CASSSNGLAFPDTQYF.